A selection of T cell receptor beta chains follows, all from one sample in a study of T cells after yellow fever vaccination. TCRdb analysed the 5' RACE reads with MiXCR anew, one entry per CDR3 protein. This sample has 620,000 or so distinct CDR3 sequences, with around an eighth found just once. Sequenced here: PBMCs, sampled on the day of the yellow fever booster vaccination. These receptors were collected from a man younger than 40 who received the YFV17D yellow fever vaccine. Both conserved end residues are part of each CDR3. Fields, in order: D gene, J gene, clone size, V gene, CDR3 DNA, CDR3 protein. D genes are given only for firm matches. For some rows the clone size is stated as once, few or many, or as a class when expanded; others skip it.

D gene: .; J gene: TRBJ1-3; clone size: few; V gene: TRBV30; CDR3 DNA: TGTGCCTGGAGTACAGTCAACTCTGGAAACACCATATATTTT; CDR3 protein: CAWSTVNSGNTIYF
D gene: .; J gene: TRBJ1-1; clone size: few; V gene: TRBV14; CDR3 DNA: TGTGCCAGCAGCCAAGTTGGAGGACAGGCTTTCTTT; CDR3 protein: CASSQVGGQAFF
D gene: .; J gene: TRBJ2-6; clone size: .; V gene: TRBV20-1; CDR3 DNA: TGCAGTGCTAGCCTCGGGGGTAGCGGGGCCAACGTCCTGACTTTC; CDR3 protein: CSASLGGSGANVLTF
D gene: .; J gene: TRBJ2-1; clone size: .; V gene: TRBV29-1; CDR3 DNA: TGCAGTCACCCCCTAGATCTAGCGAACGGTAAGAATGAGCAGTTCTTC; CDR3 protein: CSHPLDLANGKNEQFF
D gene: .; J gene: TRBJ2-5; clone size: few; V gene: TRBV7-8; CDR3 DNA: TGTGCCAGCAGCTTGGGTTTCTCCCGTGAGACCCAGTACTTC; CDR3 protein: CASSLGFSRETQYF
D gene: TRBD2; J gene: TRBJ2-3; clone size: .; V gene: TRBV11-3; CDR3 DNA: TGTGCCAGCAGCACGGGACTAGCGGGACTCACAGATACGCAGTATTTT; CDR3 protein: CASSTGLAGLTDTQYF
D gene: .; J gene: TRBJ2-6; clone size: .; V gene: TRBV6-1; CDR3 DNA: TGTGCCTCACACAGTGGGGGGTCTGGGGCCAACGTCCTGACTTTC; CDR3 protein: CASHSGGSGANVLTF
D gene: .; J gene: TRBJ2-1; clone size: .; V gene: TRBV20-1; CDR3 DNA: TGCAGTGCTAAGGACAGAGTCTCCTACAATGAGCAGTTCTTC; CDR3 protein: CSAKDRVSYNEQFF
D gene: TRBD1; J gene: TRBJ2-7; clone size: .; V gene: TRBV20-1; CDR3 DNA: TGCAGTGCAGCAACCGGGACAGGGTTAAACGAGCAGTACTTC; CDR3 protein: CSAATGTGLNEQYF
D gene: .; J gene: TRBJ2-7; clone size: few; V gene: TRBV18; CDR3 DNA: TGTGCCAGCTCACCACCGAGGGGTTCGTCACGCGGCAACGAGCAGTACTTC; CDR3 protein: CASSPPRGSSRGNEQYF
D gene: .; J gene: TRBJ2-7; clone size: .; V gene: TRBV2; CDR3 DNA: TGTGCCAGCAGTGAACCTCTCCGGGACCGGTCCTACGAGCAGTACTTC; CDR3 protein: CASSEPLRDRSYEQYF
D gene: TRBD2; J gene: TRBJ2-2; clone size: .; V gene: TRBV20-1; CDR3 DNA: TGCAGTGCTAGAGATAGTGGGGGGGGGACCGGGGAGCTGTTTTTT; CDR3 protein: CSARDSGGGTGELFF
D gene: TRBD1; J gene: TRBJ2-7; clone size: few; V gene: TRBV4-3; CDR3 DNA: TGCGCCAGCAGCCAAGACCGGGACAGGCCCTACGAGCAGTACTTC; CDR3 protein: CASSQDRDRPYEQYF
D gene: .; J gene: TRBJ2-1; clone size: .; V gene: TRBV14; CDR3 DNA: TGTGCCAGCAGCCCTCTTCCCCAGGGAGCGGGTGCATACAATGAGCAGTTCTTC; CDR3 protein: CASSPLPQGAGAYNEQFF
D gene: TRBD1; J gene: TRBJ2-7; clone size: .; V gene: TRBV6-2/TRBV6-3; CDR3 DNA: TGTGCCAGCACTTATACAAAGGCGGACAGGGGGGTCTCCTACGAGCAGTACTTC; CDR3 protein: CASTYTKADRGVSYEQYF
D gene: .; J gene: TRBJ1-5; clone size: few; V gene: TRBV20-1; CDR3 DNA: TGCAGTGCTAAGGTGGGGGGGGCGGGCAATCAGCCCCAGCATTTT; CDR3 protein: CSAKVGGAGNQPQHF
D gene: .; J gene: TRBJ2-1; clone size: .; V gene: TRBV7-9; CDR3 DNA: TGTGCCAGCCTACAAGCGGGTGGGGACGGGGATGAGCAGTTCTTC; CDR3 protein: CASLQAGGDGDEQFF
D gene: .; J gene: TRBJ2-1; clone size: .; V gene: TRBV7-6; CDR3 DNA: TGTGCCAGCAGCCGTAGCGGACCTGGGAATGAGCAGTTCTTC; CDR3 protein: CASSRSGPGNEQFF
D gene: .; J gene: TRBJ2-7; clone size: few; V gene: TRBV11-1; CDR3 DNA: TGTGCCAGCAGCCCCAAGACTTCACAGAGGGAGCAGTACTTC; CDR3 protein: CASSPKTSQREQYF
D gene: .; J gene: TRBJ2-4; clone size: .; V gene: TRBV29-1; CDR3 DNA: TGCAGCGTTTCGGGGGTAGCCAAAAACATTCAGTACTTC; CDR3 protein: CSVSGVAKNIQYF
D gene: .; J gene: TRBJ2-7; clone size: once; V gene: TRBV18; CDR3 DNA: TGTGCCAGCTCACCATTAGGGGATCGGACTTTCTCCTACGAGCAGTACTTC; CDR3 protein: CASSPLGDRTFSYEQYF
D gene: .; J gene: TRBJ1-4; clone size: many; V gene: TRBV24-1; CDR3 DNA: TGTGCCACCAGTGAAAATAACGACGGCCTAAAAGAGGAAAAACTGTTTTTT; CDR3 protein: CATSENNDGLKEEKLFF
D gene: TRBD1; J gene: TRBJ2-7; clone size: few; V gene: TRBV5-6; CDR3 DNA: TGTGCCAGCAGCCAGGGGGCGGCCTGGTATGGCGAGCAGTACTTC; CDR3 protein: CASSQGAAWYGEQYF
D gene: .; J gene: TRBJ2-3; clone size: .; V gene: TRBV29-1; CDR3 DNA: TGCAGCACCTTTTTGGGGACTCCCTCTGCAGATACGCAGTATTTT; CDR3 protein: CSTFLGTPSADTQYF
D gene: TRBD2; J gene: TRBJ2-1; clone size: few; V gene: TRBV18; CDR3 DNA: TGTGCCAGCTCACTCCGACAGGGACGGACTAGCGGCTACAATGAGCAGTTCTTC; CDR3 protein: CASSLRQGRTSGYNEQFF
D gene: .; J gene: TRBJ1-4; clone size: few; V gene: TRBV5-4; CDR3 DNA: TGTGCCAGCAGCTTGGAAGGGGTCCGCGAAAAACTGTTTTTT; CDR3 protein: CASSLEGVREKLFF
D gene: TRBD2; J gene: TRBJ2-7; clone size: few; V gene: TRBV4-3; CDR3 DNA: TGCGCCAGCAGCCAAGACTCGCGGACTAGCGGGTACGAGCAGTACTTC; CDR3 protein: CASSQDSRTSGYEQYF
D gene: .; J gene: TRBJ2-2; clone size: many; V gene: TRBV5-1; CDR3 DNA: TGCGCCAGCAGCCACGGGAACACCGGGGAGCTGTTTTTT; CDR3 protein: CASSHGNTGELFF
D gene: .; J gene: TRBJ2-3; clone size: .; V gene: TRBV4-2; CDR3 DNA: TGTGCCAGCAGCCGGGGGGACGGGGACCAGGATACGCAGTATTTT; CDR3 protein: CASSRGDGDQDTQYF
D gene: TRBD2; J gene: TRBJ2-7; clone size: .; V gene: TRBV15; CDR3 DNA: TGTGCCACCAGCAGGGCCCAGCGGGAGTACGAGCAGTACTTC; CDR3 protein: CATSRAQREYEQYF